The 20 T cell receptor beta chains in this list originate from one sample, sequenced in a study of OX40 agonist ivuxolimab in advanced cancers. Profiled with immunoSEQ multiplex PCR; TCRdb holds only in-frame clones, not every one. The sample has around 84,000 clones; around 93% are singletons. This specimen consisted of CD4+ or CD8+ T cells sorted from blood, obtained in a trial of the OX40 agonist ivuxolimab. These receptor sequences come from an adult with an advanced solid tumor such as melanoma, head and neck, liver or kidney cancer.

The chain has TRBV5-1 and TRBJ2-7; 8 bases fit TRBD2. The CDR3 is 15 residues long. The V segment lost 4 bases and the J segment 5 bases; nucleotides outside the gene matches: 11. The V gene's germline CDR1 is SGHRS and CDR2 YFSETQ. The CDR3 DNA follows: TGCGCCAGCAGCCGGGAGGGCTCTACAATTGACGAGCAGTACTTC. It specifies CASSREGSTIDEQYF.

The chain couples TRBV7-2 to TRBJ1-6, with 9 positions matching TRBD1. Looked up from germline, CDR1 is SGHTA and CDR2 is FQGNSA. Losses at the gene ends were 2 bases for V and 10 bases for J; bases not matched to a gene: 6. This CDR3 spans 15 amino acids. The CDR3 DNA follows: TGTGCCAGCAGCTTATTGCCGGACAGGGGATCACCCCTCCACTTT. Translation gives CASSLLPDRGSPLHF.

This chain connects TRBV19 to TRBJ1-2; D is undetermined. The length of the CDR3 is 13 residues. V lost 3 bases, J lost 7 bases, and 12 bases lay in between. From germline, CDR1 is LNHDA and CDR2 SQIVND (reference sequence). The DNA for the CDR3 is TGTGCCAGTAGTATGGTGGGAAAGCGTGGCTACACCTTC. It translates to CASSMVGKRGYTF.

The chain combines TRBV19 with TRBJ1-1, with a weak D call TRBD1 (6 bases). The V end was cut by 3 bases, the J end by 4 bases, with 30 bases between. Germline loops: CDR1 LNHDA, CDR2 SQIVND (reference sequence). This CDR3 region has 20 residues. The CDR3 DNA is TGTGCCAGTAGTATCCTCCCCCCGGACAGTCTCATCTCGGGTCGCACTGAAGCTTTCTTT. Protein product: CASSILPPDSLISGRTEAFF.

The chain couples TRBV9 to TRBJ2-2; D may be TRBD1 (6 bases). V shed 1 base and J shed 5 bases, with 15 bases lying between them. The germline V gene has CDR1 SGDLS and CDR2 YYNGEE. The CDR3 is made up of 16 amino acids. Written as DNA, the CDR3 is TGTGCCAGCAGCGTAATGGCAGGGGTACAAACCGGGGAGCTGTTTTTT. It encodes CASSVMAGVQTGELFF.

V gene TRBV6-1 combines with J gene TRBJ2-6; TRBD1 matches at 8 bases. This CDR3 has 16 amino acids. In germline, CDR1 is MNHNS, CDR2 SASEGT. V dropped 4 bases and J dropped 1; count of bases not matched to a gene: 3. The CDR3 here is CASSVTGGSGANVLTF. DNA for the CDR3: TGTGCCAGCAGTGTCACAGGGGGATCTGGGGCCAACGTCCTGACTTTC.

This clone was picked up a small number of times. The chain is built from TRBV30 and TRBJ2-7; D might be TRBD1 (6 bases). Per germline, CDR1 GTSNPN and CDR2 SVGIG (reference sequence). The CDR3 consists of 11 residues. V shed 8 bases and J shed 3 bases, with 11 bases lying between them. CDR3 in DNA: TGTGCCCTCGGACAGAACTACGAGCAGTACTTC. This encodes CALGQNYEQYF.

The rearrangement links TRBV28 to TRBJ1-5, with D unclear. Germline CDR1 reads MDHEN; CDR2 reads SYDVKM. The CDR3 consists of 13 residues. The V end was cut by 8 bases, the J end by 0 bases, with 8 bases between. CDR3 sequence (DNA): TGTGCCAGCGGATCGCATAGCAATCAGCCCCAGCATTTT. Amino acids: CASGSHSNQPQHF.

This clone is a singleton in its sample. The chain uses TRBV5-4 and TRBJ2-3, with 8 bases lining up with TRBD2. The CDR3 runs 16 residues. Germline CDR1 reads SGHNT; CDR2 reads YYREEE (reference sequence). After removal of 1 base from V and 4 bases from J, the junction contained 8 bases not matched to a gene. The CDR3 here is CASSLWVAGTPDTQYF. DNA of the CDR3: TGTGCCAGCAGCTTGTGGGTAGCGGGGACCCCAGATACGCAGTATTTT.

The chain carries TRBV6-5 and TRBJ1-2, with unresolved D. V lost 0 bases to trimming and J lost 2 bases, with 7 bases between them. The V gene's germline CDR1 is MNHEY and CDR2 SVGAGI. This CDR3 is 14 amino acids long. This chain's CDR3 is CASSYSAGNYGYTF. For the CDR3, the DNA is TGTGCCAGCAGTTACTCCGCGGGGAACTATGGCTACACCTTC.

The rearrangement uses TRBV18 and TRBJ2-7; the match to TRBD2 covers 12 bases. There are 14 residues in the CDR3. V was clipped by 9 bases and J by 4 bases; unmatched bases: 7. CDR1 is KGHSH, CDR2 LQKENI, per germline. The CDR3 protein is CASSLAGGWYEQYF. The CDR3 DNA sequence: TGTGCCAGTTCGCTAGCGGGAGGGTGGTACGAGCAGTACTTC.

V and J are TRBV27 and TRBJ2-1; tentative D call: TRBD2 (5 bases). The length of the CDR3 is 16 residues. Germline CDR1 is MNHEY and CDR2 is SMNVEV (reference sequence). V gave up 0 bases and J gave up 8 bases, with 17 bases separating them. This CDR3 reads CASSLSGDLGIDEQFF. CDR3 in DNA: TGTGCCAGCAGTTTATCGGGAGATCTGGGGATCGATGAGCAGTTCTTC.

J is TRBJ2-3 and V is TRBV11-3; no clear D gene. The CDR3 totals 13 residues. CDR1 and CDR2 (germline): SGHNT, YENEEA. V was shortened by 5 bases and J by 9 bases, with 15 bases between the two germline ends. Here the CDR3 reads CASSLRPDGTQYF. In DNA form, the CDR3 reads TGTGCCAGCAGCCTCCGACCGGATGGGACGCAGTATTTT.

The rearrangement links TRBV28 to TRBJ2-2, with D perhaps matching TRBD1 (6 bases). The CDR3 runs to 15 residues. V shed 7 bases and J shed 1 base, with 13 bases lying between them. CDR1 MDHEN and CDR2 SYDVKM come from the germline V gene. The CDR3 DNA sequence: TGTGCCAGCACCCTAGGACAGATGAACACCGGGGAGCTGTTTTTT. This translates into CASTLGQMNTGELFF.

The V and J genes are TRBV6-5 and TRBJ2-7; TRBD1 matches at 7 bases. This CDR3 has 15 residues. V trimming: 6 bases; J trimming: 0 bases; junction bases outside the gene matches: 8. CDR1 MNHEY and CDR2 SVGAGI come from the germline V gene. The CDR3 DNA is TGTGCCAGCAGAGAACAGGGGTTACACTCCTACGAGCAGTACTTC. It translates to CASREQGLHSYEQYF.

V gene TRBV11-2 combines with J gene TRBJ2-5; perhaps TRBD2 as D (5 bases). There are 14 residues in the CDR3. CDR1 SGHAT and CDR2 FQNNGV come from the germline V gene. V shed 3 bases and J shed 11 bases, with 19 bases lying between them. The CDR3 spells CASSFSTAGVEQYF. The DNA for the CDR3 is TGTGCCAGCAGCTTCAGCACGGCCGGGGTGGAGCAGTACTTC.

The genes are TRBV4-1 and TRBJ2-7, with TRBD2 matching 10 bases. This CDR3 comprises 19 residues. Looked up from germline, CDR1 is MGHRA and CDR2 is YSYEKL. Losses at the gene ends were 4 bases for V and 1 base for J; bases not matched to a gene: 16. CDR3 sequence reads: CASSRWVAGGQIGSYEQYF. The CDR3 DNA follows: TGCGCCAGCAGCCGCTGGGTAGCGGGAGGTCAAATAGGTTCCTACGAGCAGTACTTC.

This chain links TRBV11-2 with TRBJ1-1; 8 bases agree with TRBD1. The germline gives CDR1 SGHAT, CDR2 FQNNGV. The CDR3 runs 13 residues. J gave up 7 bases and V 6 bases, and 7 bases lay outside the gene matches. The CDR3 sequence: CASSPGGVNEAFF. The DNA of the CDR3 is TGTGCCAGCAGTCCAGGGGGCGTGAATGAAGCTTTCTTT.

This rearrangement joins TRBV4-1 to TRBJ2-1; no clear D. V was trimmed by 0 bases and J by 5 bases, leaving 20 bases between them. This CDR3 contains 18 residues. Germline-derived CDR1 and CDR2 are MGHRA and YSYEKL. The CDR3 loop is CASSQDLYSPESHNEQFF. The CDR3 bases are TGCGCCAGCAGCCAAGATCTGTACAGCCCCGAGTCCCACAATGAGCAGTTCTTC.

The chain joins TRBV7-2 to TRBJ2-3; D unclear. The CDR3 covers 14 residues. Germline lookup yields CDR1 SGHTA and CDR2 FQGNSA. The germline V and J ends were trimmed by 1 base and 6 bases, with 11 bases remaining between them. CDR3 protein: CASSLEWRDDTQYF. The CDR3 bases are TGTGCCAGCAGCTTAGAATGGAGAGACGATACGCAGTATTTT.